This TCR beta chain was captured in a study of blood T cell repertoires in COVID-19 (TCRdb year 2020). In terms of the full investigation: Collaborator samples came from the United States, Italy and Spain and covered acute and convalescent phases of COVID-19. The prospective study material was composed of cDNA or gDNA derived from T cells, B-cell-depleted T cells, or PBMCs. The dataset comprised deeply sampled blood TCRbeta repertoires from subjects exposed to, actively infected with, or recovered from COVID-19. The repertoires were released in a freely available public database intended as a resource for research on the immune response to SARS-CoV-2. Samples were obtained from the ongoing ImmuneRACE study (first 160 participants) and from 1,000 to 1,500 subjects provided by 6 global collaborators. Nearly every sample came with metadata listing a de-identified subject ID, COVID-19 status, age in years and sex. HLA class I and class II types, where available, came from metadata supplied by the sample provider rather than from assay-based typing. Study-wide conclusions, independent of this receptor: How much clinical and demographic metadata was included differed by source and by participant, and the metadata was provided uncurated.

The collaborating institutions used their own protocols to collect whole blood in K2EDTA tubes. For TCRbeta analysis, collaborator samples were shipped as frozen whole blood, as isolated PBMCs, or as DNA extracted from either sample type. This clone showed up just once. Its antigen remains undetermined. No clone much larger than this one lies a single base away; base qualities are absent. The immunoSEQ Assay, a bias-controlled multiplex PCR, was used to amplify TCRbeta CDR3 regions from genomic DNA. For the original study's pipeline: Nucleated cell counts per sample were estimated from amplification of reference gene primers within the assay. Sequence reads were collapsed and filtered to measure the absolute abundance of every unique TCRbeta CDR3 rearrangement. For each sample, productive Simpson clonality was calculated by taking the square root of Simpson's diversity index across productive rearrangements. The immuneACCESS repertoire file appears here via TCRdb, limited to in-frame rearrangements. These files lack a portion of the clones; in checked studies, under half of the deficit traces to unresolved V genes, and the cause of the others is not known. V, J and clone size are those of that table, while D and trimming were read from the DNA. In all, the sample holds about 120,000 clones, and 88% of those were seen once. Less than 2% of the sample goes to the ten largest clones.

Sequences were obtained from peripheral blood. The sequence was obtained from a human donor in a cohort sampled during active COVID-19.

The CDR3 has the sequence CASSPRGFQETQYF. The DNA reads TGTGCCAGCAGTCCTCGCGGGTTCCAAGAGACCCAGTACTTC. The chain is made from TRBV7-6 and TRBJ2-5; perhaps TRBD2 is the D gene, with 5 bases matching. Trimming removed 6 bases from V and 1 base from J, leaving 12 bases between the germline ends. CDR1 and CDR2 were assigned from the germline V gene as SGHVS and FNYEAQ. The cysteine opens and the phenylalanine closes a CDR3 of 14 amino acids. This entry keeps only the CDR3 DNA: 42 bases, framed from base 1.